The clone carrying this TCR beta chain was counted only a few times. What it binds is not known. HTBI primers from iRepertoire and Arm-PCR of CDR3 regions yielded the TCR beta libraries. One entry per CDR3 protein results from TCRdb running MiXCR on the multiplex PCR reads. This sample carries approximately 560,000 distinct CDR3 sequences, around 16% of them seen once, and the ten largest clones take 12%. As for time point: newly diagnosed GD, antithyroid drugs for less than 3 months. Researchers made the TCR library from RNA that was extracted from PBMCs. The CDR3 runs 14 residues. Looked up from germline, CDR1 is MNHNS and CDR2 is SASEGT. Deletions cut 6 bases from V and 5 bases from J, with 14 bases between. The record originates from a study of regulatory T cells in long-lasting Graves disease. Findings of the study overall: Those with persistent Graves' had less TCR diversity than newly diagnosed patients.

In addition, the sample was reused for a study of T cells in Graves' hyperthyroidism and ophthalmopathy.

The clonotype comes from a man between 18 and 35 years old with Graves disease. The source material was peripheral blood mononuclear cells (PBMCs), sampled at new diagnosis, from a patient treated with antithyroid drugs. The gene calls are TRBV6-1 and TRBJ1-5, with D hard to call. For the CDR3, the DNA is TGTGCCAGCAGCCCAGGACCAAGGGATCAGCCCCAGCATTTT. This translates into CASSPGPRDQPQHF.